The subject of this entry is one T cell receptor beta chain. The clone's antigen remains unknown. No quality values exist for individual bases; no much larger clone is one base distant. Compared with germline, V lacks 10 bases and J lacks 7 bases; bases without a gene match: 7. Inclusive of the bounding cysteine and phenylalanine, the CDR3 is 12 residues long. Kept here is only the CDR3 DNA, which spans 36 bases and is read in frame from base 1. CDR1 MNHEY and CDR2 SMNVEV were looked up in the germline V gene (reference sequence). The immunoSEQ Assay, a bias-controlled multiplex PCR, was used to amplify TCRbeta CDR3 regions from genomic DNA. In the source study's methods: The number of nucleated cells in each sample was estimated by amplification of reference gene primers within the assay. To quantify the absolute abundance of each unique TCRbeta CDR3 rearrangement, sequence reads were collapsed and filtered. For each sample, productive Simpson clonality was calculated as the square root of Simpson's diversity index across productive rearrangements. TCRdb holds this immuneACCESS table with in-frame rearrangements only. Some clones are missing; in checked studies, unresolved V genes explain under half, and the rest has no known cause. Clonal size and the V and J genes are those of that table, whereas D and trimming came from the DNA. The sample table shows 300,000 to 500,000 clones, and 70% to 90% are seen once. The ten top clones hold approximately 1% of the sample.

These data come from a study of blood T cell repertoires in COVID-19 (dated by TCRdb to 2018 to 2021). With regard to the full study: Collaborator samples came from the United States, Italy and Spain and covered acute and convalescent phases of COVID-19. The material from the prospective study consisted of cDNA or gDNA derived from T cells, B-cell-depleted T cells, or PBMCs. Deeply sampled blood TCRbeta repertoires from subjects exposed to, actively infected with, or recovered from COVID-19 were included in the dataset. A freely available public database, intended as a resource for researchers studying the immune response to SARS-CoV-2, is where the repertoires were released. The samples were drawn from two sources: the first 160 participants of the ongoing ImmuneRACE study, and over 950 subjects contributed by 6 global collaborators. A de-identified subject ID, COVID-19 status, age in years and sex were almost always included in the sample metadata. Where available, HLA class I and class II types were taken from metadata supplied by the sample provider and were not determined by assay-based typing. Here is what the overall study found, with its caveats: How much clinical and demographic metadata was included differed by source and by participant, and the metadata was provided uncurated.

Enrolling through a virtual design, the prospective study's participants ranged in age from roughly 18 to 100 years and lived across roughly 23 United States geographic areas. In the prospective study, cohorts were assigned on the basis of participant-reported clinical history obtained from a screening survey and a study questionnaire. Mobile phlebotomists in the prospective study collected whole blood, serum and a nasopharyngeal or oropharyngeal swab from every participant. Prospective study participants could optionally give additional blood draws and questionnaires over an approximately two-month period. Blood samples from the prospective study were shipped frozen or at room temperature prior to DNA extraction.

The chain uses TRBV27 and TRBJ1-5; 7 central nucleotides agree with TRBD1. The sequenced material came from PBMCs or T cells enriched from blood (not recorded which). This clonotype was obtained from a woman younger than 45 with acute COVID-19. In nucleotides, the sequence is TGTGCCAAAACGGGACAGTACCAGCCCCAGCATTTT. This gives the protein CAKTGQYQPQHF.